Listed below are T cell receptor beta chains from one sample, sequenced in a study of Ad26.COV2.S vaccination and SARS-CoV-2 variants. The method was immunoSEQ multiplex PCR; TCRdb's version includes in-frame clones alone and lacks a portion of them. The sample includes some 520,000 clones, around 88% of them seen just once. Sequencing used peripheral blood, obtained in a trial of Ad26.COV2.S vaccine versus placebo. Receptors originate from a person aged 18 to 65 who received the Ad26.COV2.S COVID-19 vaccine or a placebo. Each CDR3 is given with its conserved first and last residue. D genes are given only for firm matches. The listing skips clone size in some rows; elsewhere it reads once, few, many or a size class.

>TRBJ2-7|-|-|TRBV6-1
CASSEGPIKPHF
TGTGCCAGCAGTGAAGGACCGATAAAACCCCACTTC
>TRBJ2-4|-|-|TRBV19
CATQPTLAKNIQYF
TGTGCCACCCAACCGACTCTAGCCAAAAACATTCAGTACTTC
>TRBJ1-2|-|-|TRBV7-2
CASSSRDPRYGYTF
TGTGCCAGCAGCTCCCGGGACCCCAGATATGGCTACACCTTC
>TRBJ1-3|-|-|TRBV30
CAWSAPGSGNTIYF
TGTGCCTGGAGTGCACCCGGCTCTGGAAACACCATATATTTT
>TRBJ1-2|-|-|TRBV29-1
CSVAEGWPYGYTF
TGCAGCGTGGCGGAGGGGTGGCCATATGGCTACACCTTC
>TRBJ2-1|TRBD2|-|TRBV7-2
CASSLDSGGVNEQFF
TGTGCCAGCAGCTTAGATAGCGGGGGCGTCAATGAGCAGTTCTTC
>TRBJ2-5|-|-|TRBV28
CASSLPGTNQETQYF
TGTGCCAGCAGTTTACCCGGGACCAACCAAGAGACCCAGTACTTC
>TRBJ2-4|-|once|TRBV20-1
CSARGFGIQYF
TGCAGTGCTAGGGGGTTCGGCATTCAGTACTTC
>TRBJ1-2|-|-|TRBV7-2
CASSPGGLDGYTF
TGTGCCAGCAGCCCCGGGGGTCTCGATGGCTACACCTTC
>TRBJ2-2|TRBD1|-|TRBV6-5
CASSSGGYTGELFF
TGTGCCAGCAGTTCAGGGGGATACACCGGGGAGCTGTTTTTT
>TRBJ1-2|-|few|TRBV12-3/TRBV12-4
CASRPRDGYGYTF
TGTGCCAGCAGGCCCCGGGACGGCTATGGCTACACCTTC
>TRBJ2-1|TRBD2|-|TRBV2
CASSGLAGARDEQFF
TGTGCCAGCAGTGGGCTAGCGGGGGCTAGGGATGAGCAGTTCTTC
>TRBJ1-2|-|-|TRBV4-3
CASSQDPMPSGYTF
TGCGCCAGCAGCCAAGATCCTATGCCGTCGGGCTACACCTTC
>TRBJ1-1|-|-|TRBV7-6
CASSLRRASNTEAFF
TGTGCCAGCAGCTTAAGAAGGGCTAGCAACACTGAAGCTTTCTTT
>TRBJ2-2|-|-|TRBV2
CASRRAGGELFF
TGTGCCAGCAGACGGGCCGGCGGGGAGCTGTTTTTT
>TRBJ2-1|TRBD2|-|TRBV27
CASSSSGSLNEQFF
TGTGCCAGCAGTTCTAGCGGGAGCCTTAATGAGCAGTTCTTC
>TRBJ1-5|-|-|TRBV28
CAIQDSNQPQHF
TGTGCCATCCAAGATAGCAATCAGCCCCAGCATTTT
>TRBJ2-5|TRBD2|-|TRBV28
CASSLLAGTQETQYF
TGTGCCAGCAGTTTACTAGCGGGAACACAAGAGACCCAGTACTTC
>TRBJ1-1|-|-|TRBV7-2
CASSYGQRNTEAFF
TGTGCCAGCAGCTATGGGCAAAGGAACACTGAAGCTTTCTTT
>TRBJ2-3|TRBD1|few|TRBV5-8
CASSLSDRVLDTQYF
TGTGCCAGCAGCTTATCGGACAGGGTACTAGATACGCAGTATTTT
>TRBJ2-6|-|-|TRBV5-1
CASSLVFFSGANVLTF
TGCGCCAGCAGCTTGGTCTTTTTCTCTGGGGCCAACGTCCTGACTTTC
>TRBJ2-1|TRBD2|-|TRBV2
CARTSGSYNEQFF
TGTGCCAGGACTAGCGGTTCCTACAATGAGCAGTTCTTC
>TRBJ1-1|-|-|TRBV19
CASLLTGTLRGMNTEAFF
TGTGCCAGTCTTCTGACGGGGACTTTGAGGGGCATGAACACTGAAGCTTTCTTT
>TRBJ1-1|-|-|TRBV19
CASSRDSGIPFF
TGTGCCAGTAGCCGGGATTCGGGAATCCCTTTCTTT
>TRBJ1-2|-|once|TRBV19
CASTPDGGGTNYGYTF
TGTGCCAGTACCCCCGACGGGGGGGGAACTAACTATGGCTACACCTTC
>TRBJ2-2|TRBD2|-|TRBV7-3
CTSRTSGSPTGELFF
TGTACCAGCAGGACTAGCGGGAGTCCCACCGGGGAGCTGTTTTTT
>TRBJ1-2|-|-|TRBV19
CASRRRGGNYGYTF
TGTGCCAGTAGGAGGAGGGGGGGGAATTATGGCTACACCTTC
>TRBJ1-6|-|-|TRBV4-2
CASSQEVRNGNSPLHF
TGTGCCAGCAGCCAAGAGGTGCGGAACGGTAATTCACCCCTCCACTTT
>TRBJ2-7|-|-|TRBV18
CASSGRVAYEQYF
TGTGCCAGCTCAGGCAGGGTTGCCTACGAGCAGTACTTC
>TRBJ2-7|-|once|TRBV6-5
CASSYSSGGEQYF
TGTGCCAGCAGTTACTCATCCGGGGGCGAGCAGTACTTC
>TRBJ2-2|TRBD1|-|TRBV7-2
CASSRDRVNTGELFF
TGTGCCAGCAGTCGGGACAGGGTTAACACCGGGGAGCTGTTTTTT
>TRBJ1-1|-|-|TRBV19
CASTGITEAFF
TGTGCCAGCACGGGTATCACTGAAGCTTTCTTT
>TRBJ2-5|TRBD1|-|TRBV4-3
CASSQDNRQGKETQYF
TGCGCCAGCAGCCAAGATAACCGACAGGGAAAAGAGACCCAGTACTTC
>TRBJ1-2|-|-|TRBV28
CASSSPNYGYTF
TGTGCCAGCAGTTCCCCTAACTATGGCTACACCTTC
>TRBJ2-1|-|-|TRBV9
CASSVATVSYNEQFF
TGTGCCAGCAGCGTAGCCACAGTCTCCTACAATGAGCAGTTCTTC
>TRBJ2-2|-|-|TRBV11-3
CASSLDRVSGELFF
TGTGCCAGCAGCTTAGATAGAGTATCCGGGGAGCTGTTTTTT
>TRBJ2-1|TRBD2|-|TRBV20-1
CSASSLTSGRLAYNEQFF
TGCAGTGCTAGTAGTTTGACTAGCGGGAGATTGGCCTACAATGAGCAGTTCTTC
>TRBJ2-1|TRBD2|-|TRBV7-2
CASSLAGGPYNEQFF
TGTGCCAGCAGCCTAGCGGGAGGGCCCTACAATGAGCAGTTCTTC
>TRBJ2-3|TRBD2|many|TRBV30
CAWTSGRAHTDTQYF
TGTGCCTGGACGAGCGGGAGGGCCCACACAGATACGCAGTATTTT
>TRBJ2-2|-|-|TRBV15
CATSNPLHLPGELFF
TGTGCCACCAGCAACCCCTTGCATCTTCCCGGGGAGCTGTTTTTT
>TRBJ1-5|-|few|TRBV18
CASSEKAFNQPQHF
TGTGCCAGCTCAGAAAAGGCATTCAATCAGCCCCAGCATTTT
>TRBJ1-6|-|-|TRBV28
CASSLQSSPLHF
TGTGCCAGCAGTTTACAGAGTTCACCCCTCCACTTT
>TRBJ1-5|-|few|TRBV19
CASKKGQIQPQHF
TGTGCCAGCAAAAAGGGACAAATTCAGCCCCAGCATTTT
>TRBJ1-5|-|few|TRBV5-1
CASSLDSYSNQPQHF
TGCGCCAGCAGCTTGGACAGTTATAGCAATCAGCCCCAGCATTTT
>TRBJ2-1|TRBD1|few|TRBV5-8
CASSLAGTGSSEQFF
TGTGCCAGCAGCTTGGCCGGGACAGGGTCGAGTGAGCAGTTCTTC
>TRBJ2-7|-|many|TRBV7-9
CASSLEPLSSYEQYF
TGTGCCAGCAGCTTAGAGCCACTTAGCTCCTACGAGCAGTACTTC
>TRBJ2-1|TRBD1|-|TRBV4-2
CASSQDGTGENEQFF
TGTGCCAGCAGCCAAGATGGGACAGGGGAGAATGAGCAGTTCTTC